These T cell receptor beta chains were read from a single sample in a study of CD8 T cells in ankylosing spondylitis. TCRdb reprocessed the 5' RACE reads via MiXCR and lists one record per CDR3 protein. This table holds 200,000 or so distinct CDR3 sequences, under 15% found once. Sequences were obtained from blood, either unsorted or a sorted T cell fraction (not recorded which). Receptor source: a female donor with ankylosing spondylitis or in good health (not recorded which). CDR3s include the opening cysteine and the closing phenylalanine or tryptophan. The D gene is left open where the match is weak. The size field is filled for only some rows; it gives once, few, many or a size class.

d_gene	abundance	v_gene	j_gene	CDR3nt	CDR3aa
TRBD2	-	TRBV7-7	TRBJ2-5	TGTGCTAGCAGCCCTGGGGCTAGCGGCGGGCGGGAGACCCAGTACTTC	CASSPGASGGRETQYF
TRBD1	many	TRBV7-9	TRBJ2-1	TGTGCCAGTGGAGTGGGACAGGCAAGGGGTGAGCAGTTCTTC	CASGVGQARGEQFF
-	many	TRBV20-1	TRBJ2-3	TGCAGTGCTCGCGGCGGCGGCCCAGATACGCAGTATTTT	CSARGGGPDTQYF
-	-	TRBV18	TRBJ1-2	TGTGCCAGCTCACCTAGGGCAGGATCCTACGGCTACACCTTC	CASSPRAGSYGYTF
-	few	TRBV30	TRBJ1-3	TGTGCCTGGAGTGGTACAGGGTTATCTGGAAACACCATATATTTT	CAWSGTGLSGNTIYF
-	-	TRBV7-2	TRBJ2-4	TGTGCCAGCAGCTTAGTAGGGGCGCCCGGCATTCAGTACTTC	CASSLVGAPGIQYF
-	many	TRBV6-2/TRBV6-3	TRBJ2-1	TGTGCCAGCAGTTACTCGAGAAACAGGGACCCCCGGCATGAGCAGTTCTTC	CASSYSRNRDPRHEQFF
TRBD1	-	TRBV28	TRBJ2-7	TGTGCCAGCAGTTCCTCAACCCGGACAGGGGTGTACGAGCAGTACTTC	CASSSSTRTGVYEQYF
-	many	TRBV5-1	TRBJ2-5	TGCGCCAGCAGCTTGATGAGCGGGCGTCAAGAGACCCAGTACTTC	CASSLMSGRQETQYF
-	many	TRBV6-2/TRBV6-3	TRBJ1-5	TGTGCCACCACGAAGGGTTGGAATCAGCCCCAGCATTTT	CATTKGWNQPQHF
-	many	TRBV7-9	TRBJ1-3	TGTGCCAGCCGCCGGGCCCCGACATCTGGAAACACCATATATTTT	CASRRAPTSGNTIYF
-	many	TRBV29-1	TRBJ2-3	TGCAGCGTTGGTGTCTCTGCAGGGAGCACAGATACGCAGTATTTT	CSVGVSAGSTDTQYF
-	many	TRBV12-3/TRBV12-4	TRBJ2-7	TGTGCCAGCAGTCACCTAGGGGGGTTAATCGACGAGCAGTACTTC	CASSHLGGLIDEQYF
-	-	TRBV12-3/TRBV12-4	TRBJ2-3	TGTGCCAGCAGCCTCGTAGTAGGCCACACAGATACGCAGTATTTT	CASSLVVGHTDTQYF
-	few	TRBV6-5	TRBJ1-2	TGTGCCAGCAGTTATGGGGGTTTGGGTGGCTACACCTTC	CASSYGGLGGYTF
-	many	TRBV5-1	TRBJ2-4	TGCGCCAGCAGCCCGACGGTAACCAAATCCGGGATTCAGTACTTC	CASSPTVTKSGIQYF
TRBD1	few	TRBV7-3	TRBJ1-1	TGTGCCAGCAGCCTGTATCAGGACAGGATCACTGAAGCTTTCTTT	CASSLYQDRITEAFF
TRBD2	many	TRBV20-1	TRBJ2-7	TGCAGTGCCCAGGGCCTAGCGGGAGAGTCCTACGAGCAGTACTTC	CSAQGLAGESYEQYF
-	-	TRBV10-3	TRBJ1-2	TGTGCCACCCGATGGGGGGGGCGCACCCTTGGCTACACCTTC	CATRWGGRTLGYTF
-	many	TRBV7-9	TRBJ2-3	TGTGCCAGCTATTTGGCTGTGGAAGATACGCAGTATTTT	CASYLAVEDTQYF
TRBD2	many	TRBV27	TRBJ2-3	TGCACCAGCAGTCCCTCTCCGCGGGAGTTTAGAGATACGCAGTATTTT	CTSSPSPREFRDTQYF
-	many	TRBV6-2/TRBV6-3	TRBJ2-7	TGTGCCAGCAGTAACCTAACCGGGAGTCACGAGCAGTACTTC	CASSNLTGSHEQYF
-	many	TRBV5-6	TRBJ2-5	TGTGCCAGTCAGGGATGGTATGGATATGAAAAGACCCAGTACTTC	CASQGWYGYEKTQYF
TRBD2	many	TRBV5-1	TRBJ2-1	TGCGCCAGCAGGGCGGGAGTCGGAGAGCAGTTCTTC	CASRAGVGEQFF
-	many	TRBV15	TRBJ1-6	TGTGCCACCAGTCCCGGACTGAGTAATTCACCCCTCCACTTT	CATSPGLSNSPLHF
TRBD2	many	TRBV28	TRBJ2-3	TGTGCCAGCTACTCGGGACTAGTTTCTCATACGCAGTATTTT	CASYSGLVSHTQYF
-	few	TRBV4-2	TRBJ2-1	TGTGCCAGCAGCCAAGATGGCGGGAACTCCTACAATGAGCAGTTCTTC	CASSQDGGNSYNEQFF
-	-	TRBV6-5	TRBJ1-6	TGTGCCAGCAGTTCACGGGGGACGGCGGGGGACTCACCCCTCCACTTT	CASSSRGTAGDSPLHF
-	-	TRBV4-2	TRBJ1-5	TGTGCCAGCAGCCGGGGGGAGGGGCACAATCAGCCCCAGCATTTT	CASSRGEGHNQPQHF
-	many	TRBV6-5	TRBJ2-1	TGTGCCAGCAGTTACGCGAACAATGAGCAGTTCTTC	CASSYANNEQFF
-	many	TRBV30	TRBJ1-3	TGTGCCTGGAGTGTACTAGGGGTCGGAAACACCATATATTTT	CAWSVLGVGNTIYF
-	many	TRBV20-1	TRBJ2-5	TGCGGCGGTCGTTCGGGGGAGACAGAGACCCAGTACTTC	CGGRSGETETQYF
TRBD2	many	TRBV5-1	TRBJ2-1	TGCGCCAGCAGCTTAACCATTTTGGCGGGAGGGCCGAGTGAGCAGTTCTTC	CASSLTILAGGPSEQFF
-	many	TRBV20-1	TRBJ2-1	TGCAGTGCCCGAGGGGGACACCGCTCCTACAATGAGCAGTTCTTC	CSARGGHRSYNEQFF
-	many	TRBV20-1	TRBJ2-2	TGCAGTGCCATGCGGAGTTTAAACACCGGGGAGCTGTTTTTT	CSAMRSLNTGELFF
TRBD1	many	TRBV28	TRBJ2-7	TGTGCCAGCAGCACAGGGGATTCCTCCTACGAGCAGTACTTC	CASSTGDSSYEQYF
-	many	TRBV12-3/TRBV12-4	TRBJ1-1	TGTGCCAGCAGTTTCTCGAACACTGAAGCTTTCTTT	CASSFSNTEAFF
TRBD2	few	TRBV5-1	TRBJ2-1	TGCGCCACCCGAGCTAGCGGGAGCAATGAGCAGTTCTTC	CATRASGSNEQFF
-	few	TRBV7-9	TRBJ2-2	TGTGCCAGCAATAAAGACACCTACACCGGGGAGCTGTTTTTT	CASNKDTYTGELFF
TRBD2	many	TRBV24-1	TRBJ2-3	TGTGCCCCTAGGACTAGTGGGTCTAGCACAGATACGCAGTATTTT	CAPRTSGSSTDTQYF
TRBD2	many	TRBV7-2	TRBJ2-7	TGTGCCAGCAGATCGGGGCGGGAGGGGCTCGAGCAGTACTTC	CASRSGREGLEQYF
-	-	TRBV7-9	TRBJ2-1	TGTGCCAGCAGCCCCCCCTGGCCTACTTACAATGAGCAGTTCTTC	CASSPPWPTYNEQFF
-	-	TRBV7-3	TRBJ2-1	TGTGCCAGCAGCTCCCCGTTCGGTGAGCAGTTCTTC	CASSSPFGEQFF
-	many	TRBV5-1	TRBJ2-1	TGCGCCAGCAGCTTAACTTACGCAATCTACAATGAGCAGTTCTTC	CASSLTYAIYNEQFF
-	-	TRBV11-2	TRBJ2-1	TGTGCCAGCAGCTCTCGAACCGAAAGATACAATGAGCAGTTCTTC	CASSSRTERYNEQFF
-	-	TRBV18	TRBJ2-4	TGTGCCAGCTCACCACGAGCAGGGGTTTTCAACATTCAGTACTTC	CASSPRAGVFNIQYF
TRBD2	many	TRBV27	TRBJ2-3	TGTGCCAGCAGTTTTGCCGCCCTCGGACTAGCGGGAGTATCAGATACGCAGTATTTT	CASSFAALGLAGVSDTQYF
-	-	TRBV7-3	TRBJ2-1	TGTGCCAGCAGCCCGGGGGAGCCCTACAATGAGCAGTTCTTC	CASSPGEPYNEQFF
TRBD1	many	TRBV24-1	TRBJ2-2	TGTGCCACCAGTGATCCGGACAGGGGTGGAACCGGGGAGCTGTTTTTT	CATSDPDRGGTGELFF
-	many	TRBV20-1	TRBJ2-1	TGCAGTGCCTGGGAGTTTCAAGGGAATGAGCAGTTCTTC	CSAWEFQGNEQFF
TRBD1	many	TRBV20-1	TRBJ2-3	TGCAGTGCTACCGCGGGACAGGGTCACACAGATACGCAGTATTTT	CSATAGQGHTDTQYF
TRBD1	many	TRBV7-2	TRBJ1-5	TGTGCCAGCAGCACCACAGGGGGCCAGCCCCAGCATTTT	CASSTTGGQPQHF
-	few	TRBV12-3/TRBV12-4	TRBJ1-2	TGTGCCAGCAGTTTAGGGCTTGGGGCTTTTTTAGGCTATGGCTACACCTTC	CASSLGLGAFLGYGYTF
-	few	TRBV24-1	TRBJ1-2	TGTGCCACCAGTGAAGCCGGGCAGGGCTCTAACTATGGCTACACCTTC	CATSEAGQGSNYGYTF
-	many	TRBV7-8	TRBJ1-2	TGTGCCAGCAGCTTGGGGAAGAAGGTCTATGGCTACACCTTC	CASSLGKKVYGYTF
TRBD2	many	TRBV9	TRBJ2-5	TGTGCCAGCAGCGTCAGCGGGAACCAAGAGACCCAGTACTTC	CASSVSGNQETQYF
-	-	TRBV12-3/TRBV12-4	TRBJ2-1	TGTGCCAGCTGGATGCGGGGACAGTTTTACAATGAGCAGTTCTTC	CASWMRGQFYNEQFF
-	-	TRBV6-2/TRBV6-3	TRBJ2-1	TGTGCCAGCAGGACCTTATCAAATGAGCAGTTCTTC	CASRTLSNEQFF